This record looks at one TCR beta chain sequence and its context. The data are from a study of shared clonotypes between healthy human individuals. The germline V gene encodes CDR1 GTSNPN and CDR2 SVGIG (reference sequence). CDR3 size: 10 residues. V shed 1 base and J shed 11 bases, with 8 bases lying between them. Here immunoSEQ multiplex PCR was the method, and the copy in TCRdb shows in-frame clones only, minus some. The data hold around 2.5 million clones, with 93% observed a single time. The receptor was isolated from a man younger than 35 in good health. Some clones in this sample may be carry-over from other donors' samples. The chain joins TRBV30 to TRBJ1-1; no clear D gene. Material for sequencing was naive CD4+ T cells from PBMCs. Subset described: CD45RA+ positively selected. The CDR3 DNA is TGTGCCTGGAGTGCCGAGGCCGCTTTCTTT. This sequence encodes CAWSAEAAFF. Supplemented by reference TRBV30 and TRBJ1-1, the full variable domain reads SQTIHQWPATLVQPVGSPLSLECTVEGTSNPNLYWYRQAAGRGLQLLFYSVGIGQISSEVPQNLSASRPQDRQFILSSKKLLLSDSGFYLCAWSAEAAFFGQGTRLTVV.